Detailed here is one TCR beta chain. Its antigen remains undetermined. Base qualities are missing; no much larger clone stands one base away. TCRbeta CDR3 regions were amplified from genomic DNA using the immunoSEQ Assay, a bias-controlled multiplex PCR. The study's own analysis went as follows. The number of nucleated cells in each sample was estimated by amplification of reference gene primers within the assay. To quantify the absolute abundance of each unique TCRbeta CDR3 rearrangement, sequence reads were collapsed and filtered. For each sample, productive Simpson clonality was calculated as the square root of Simpson's diversity index over productive rearrangements. What TCRdb holds here is the immuneACCESS table cut down to in-frame rearrangements. Part of the clones is not present; checked against another copy, under half of the missing clones reflect an unresolved V gene, and the others are unexplained. The V and J calls and clone size come from that table; D and trimming were worked out from the DNA. For this sample there are some 180,000 clones; approximately 85% appear just once. The ten largest make up under 3.5% of the sample.

This sample stems from a study of blood T cell repertoires in COVID-19 (dated by TCRdb to about 2020). For the study in its entirety: Collaborator samples came from the United States, Italy and Spain and covered acute and convalescent phases of COVID-19. The prospective study material was composed of cDNA or gDNA derived from T cells, B-cell-depleted T cells, or PBMCs. The dataset comprised deeply sampled blood TCRbeta repertoires from subjects exposed to, actively infected with, or recovered from COVID-19. The repertoires were released in a freely available public database meant as a resource for research on the immune response to SARS-CoV-2. The samples were drawn from the first 160 participants of the ongoing ImmuneRACE study and from 1,200 or so subjects provided by 6 global collaborators. Nearly every sample came with metadata listing a de-identified subject ID, COVID-19 status, age in years and sex. Where HLA class I and class II types were available, the types were taken from metadata supplied by the sample provider, not from assay-based typing. Paper-wide results and their limitations: The amount of clinical and demographic metadata varied by source and participant and was provided uncurated.

One collaborating source in Seattle enrolled patients while the patients were actively infected and followed the patients over time throughout the course of disease. Collaborating institutions collected whole blood in K2EDTA tubes following their own protocols. For TCRbeta analysis, collaborators shipped samples as frozen whole blood, isolated PBMCs, or DNA extracted from either of those sample types. Reading from cysteine to phenylalanine, the CDR3 counts 15 amino acids. Of the read, only the CDR3 DNA is kept; its 45 bases are in frame from base 1. From the germline V gene (reference sequence), CDR1 is LNHDA and CDR2 is SQIVND. V ends up 5 bases short and J 4 bases short, with an unmatched junction base count of 5.

The receptor's source is a woman aged 80 or over with COVID-19, enrolled during active disease. Sequencing was performed on peripheral blood. The chain is encoded by TRBV19 joined to TRBJ1-5, with 10 junctional bases fitting TRBD1. The DNA is TGTGCCAGTAGTGTCGGACAGGGGGAAAATCAGCCCCAGCATTTT. Its translation reads: CASSVGQGENQPQHF.